This entry lists 8 T cell receptor beta chains sequenced from one sample in a study of blood T cell repertoires in COVID-19. Sequencing used immunoSEQ multiplex PCR; TCRdb keeps in-frame clones, though not all of them. The sample carries about 100,000 clones, about 89% recorded once. What was sequenced was peripheral blood. The source of these receptors is a man aged 50 to 60 with active COVID-19.

This chain links TRBV5-1 with TRBJ2-7, with TRBD2 matching 8 bases. Losses at the gene ends were 2 bases for V and 6 bases for J; bases not matched to a gene: 4. Germline CDR1 and CDR2: SGHRS and YFSETQ. The CDR3 spans 13 residues. The CDR3 sequence is CASSLSGGSEQYF. The CDR3 DNA reads as TGCGCCAGCAGCTTAAGCGGGGGAAGCGAGCAGTACTTC.

A single count supports this clone. The chain joins TRBV3-1 (or the pseudogene TRBV3-2) to TRBJ2-2; D call uncertain. Germline-derived CDR1 and CDR2 are LGHDT and YNNKEL (reference sequence). The CDR3 consists of 15 residues. V lost 0 bases to trimming and J lost 6 bases, with 11 bases between them. This CDR3 is CASSQDSRGAGELFF. In DNA, the CDR3 is TGTGCCAGCAGCCAAGATTCGAGAGGCGCCGGGGAGCTGTTTTTT.

The CDR3 DNA sequence: TGTGCCAGCAGCCAATTTAAACTAGCGGAGAGCACAGATACGCAGTATTTT. Its translation is CASSQFKLAESTDTQYF. J is TRBJ2-3 and V is TRBV4-2; 8 positions match TRBD2. V lost 2 bases, J lost 0 bases, and 7 bases stayed unmatched. Germline V lookup: CDR1 LGHNA, CDR2 YNFKEQ. CDR3 length equals 17 residues.

The gene calls are TRBV27 and TRBJ2-3; 7 positions agree with TRBD2. J was trimmed by 2 bases and V by 3 bases; bases with no gene match: 5. The CDR3 covers 15 residues. Germline CDR1 is MNHEY and CDR2 is SMNVEV (reference sequence). CDR3 bases: TGTGCCAGCAGTTTCAGGGCGGGGGTCACAGATACGCAGTATTTT. It encodes CASSFRAGVTDTQYF.

This chain uses TRBV10-3 with TRBJ2-5, with 10 bases aligning to TRBD2. The CDR3 sequence is 14 residues long. Trimming took 3 bases from V and 8 from J; bases not matched to a gene: 6. Germline V gene sequence: CDR1 ENHRY, CDR2 SYGVKD. CDR3 sequence: CAISEGLAGATQYF. The CDR3 bases are TGTGCCATCAGTGAAGGGCTAGCGGGAGCAACCCAGTACTTC.

The rearrangement joins TRBV27 to TRBJ2-1; TRBD2 matches 7 bases. CDR1 is MNHEY, CDR2 SMNVEV, per germline (reference sequence). The CDR3 runs 15 residues. Losses at the gene ends were 10 bases for V and 1 base for J; bases not matched to a gene: 10. The CDR3 region is CATHAGATSYNEQFF. The CDR3 DNA reads TGTGCCACACACGCGGGAGCCACATCCTACAATGAGCAGTTCTTC.

The chain couples TRBV7-2 to TRBJ1-4, with D possibly being TRBD1 (6 bases). This CDR3 is built from 17 residues. The germline gives CDR1 SGHTA, CDR2 FQGNSA. Between the trimmed V and J ends, which lost 2 bases and 0 bases, there was a span of 13 bases. CDR3 protein: CASSLRLDSATNEKLFF. CDR3 nucleotide sequence: TGTGCCAGCAGCTTACGTCTGGACAGTGCAACTAATGAAAAACTGTTTTTT.

The chain has TRBV5-1 and TRBJ1-1; tentatively, D is TRBD1 (5 bases). The V end was cut by 0 bases, the J end by 4 bases, with 16 bases between. This CDR3 contains 16 residues. CDR1 and CDR2 from the germline V gene are SGHRS and YFSETQ. CDR3 protein: CASSLGSGGVGTEAFF. The DNA for the CDR3 is TGCGCCAGCAGCTTGGGTTCGGGAGGGGTCGGCACTGAAGCTTTCTTT.